One and the same sample provided the 20 T cell receptor beta chains below, sequenced in a study of CXCR3-negative and CXCR3-positive naive CD8 T cells. Study results and limitations: CXCR3-positive naive cells had TRB CDR3s that were more hydrophobic than CXCR3-negative naive cells had.

These receptors are not linked to any known antigen. All TRB cDNA libraries came from 5' RACE performed with UMI labels. TCRdb reprocessed the 5' RACE reads and keeps a single row for each CDR3 protein, giving no DNA. The sample's table shows approximately 100,000 distinct CDR3 sequences. The specimen was naive CXCR3+ CD8+ T cells from blood. Subset denoted: CD45RO-CCR7+CD27+CD95- naive CD8+ T cells expressing CXCR3 (TNR3+). These receptors originate from a human donor in good health. Some clones in this sample may be carry-over from other donors' samples.

The chain couples TRBV7-9 to TRBJ2-5; TCRdb returns TRBD1, unconfirmable since there is no DNA. Germline V lookup: CDR1 SEHNR, CDR2 FQNEAQ (reference sequence). CDR3 length equals 16 residues. The CDR3 is CASSRGTGRNQETQYF.

The chain has TRBV7-3 and TRBJ1-1; the D gene TCRdb calls, TRBD1, cannot be checked with no DNA. This CDR3 has 15 amino acids. Germline V gives CDR1 SGHTA, CDR2 FQGTGA. The CDR3 reads CASSSLGAGQSEAFF. The variable domain in full, with the rest retrieved from reference TRBV7-3 and TRBJ1-1, is GAGVSQTPSNKVTEKGKYVELRCDPISGHTALYWYRQSLGQGPEFLIYFQGTGAADDSGLPNDRFFAVRPEGSVSTLKIQRTERGDSAVYLCASSSLGAGQSEAFFGQGTRLTVV.

V usage is TRBV6-5 and J usage is TRBJ2-7; TCRdb gives TRBD2 as the D gene, but with no DNA this cannot be confirmed. Germline loops: CDR1 MNHEY, CDR2 SVGAGI. The CDR3 has 17 amino acids. CDR3 sequence: CASSYSGVAGDVYEQYF.

The V and J genes are TRBV27 and TRBJ1-3. The germline V gene encodes CDR1 MNHEY and CDR2 SMNVEV (reference sequence). The CDR3 is 15 residues long. CDR3 in amino acids: CASSLGIDSGNTIYF.

The genes are TRBV29-1 and TRBJ2-1; without DNA, the TCRdb call of TRBD2 cannot be checked. The germline gives CDR1 SQVTM, CDR2 ANQGSEA. CDR3 length: 15 amino acids. CDR3 residues: CSVGGVPSGANEQFF.

This chain connects TRBV19 to TRBJ2-1; TCRdb returns TRBD1, unconfirmable since there is no DNA. Germline-derived CDR1 and CDR2 are LNHDA and SQIVND (reference sequence). This CDR3 is 16 amino acids long. The CDR3 spells CASSTQGVPGYNEQFF.

V and J are TRBV20-1 and TRBJ2-7; TCRdb outputs TRBD2, but without DNA this stays unchecked. CDR3 length equals 15 residues. Germline V gene data show CDR1 as DFQATT and CDR2 as SNEGSKA (reference sequence). The CDR3 protein is CSASPHPGLGGEQYF.

The V and J genes are TRBV12-3 or TRBV12-4 and TRBJ1-5; the D call from TCRdb, TRBD1, cannot be confirmed without DNA. The length of the CDR3 is 16 residues. This CDR3 is CASSHRDRAPNQPQHF.

This chain links TRBV19 with TRBJ2-1. The germline V gene encodes CDR1 LNHDA and CDR2 SQIVND (reference sequence). The CDR3 consists of 15 residues. The CDR3 loop is CASSTQKSSYNEQFF. Looking up the rest from reference TRBV19 and TRBJ2-1 gives the full variable domain: DGGITQSPKYLFRKEGQNVTLSCEQNLNHDAMYWYRQDPGQGLRLIYYSQIVNDFQKGDIAEGYSVSREKKESFPLTVTSAQKNPTAFYLCASSTQKSSYNEQFFGPGTRLTVL.

V and J are TRBV28 and TRBJ1-5. CDR3 length: 12 residues. Germline loops: CDR1 MDHEN, CDR2 SYDVKM. The CDR3 spells CASSWAGSPQHF.

The V gene is TRBV9, the J gene TRBJ2-1; the TCRdb call, TRBD2, lacks DNA for checking. This CDR3 region has 20 residues. Germline values: CDR1 SGDLS, CDR2 YYNGEE. CDR3: CASSAPARSESLPRYNEQFF.

This chain links TRBV5-8 with TRBJ2-1; with no DNA, the TCRdb D assignment of TRBD1 cannot be verified. Looked up from germline, CDR1 is SGHTS and CDR2 is YDEGEE. The CDR3 consists of 17 residues. This chain's CDR3 is CASSLVLQVSSYNEQFF.

The chain combines TRBV5-7 with TRBJ2-1. TRBV5-7 counts as an open reading frame of uncertain function. The CDR3 consists of 12 residues. The CDR3 sequence is CASSLLRDEQFF.

This chain uses TRBV6-1 with TRBJ2-1. The CDR3 extends over 14 amino acids. The germline CDR1 and CDR2 sequences are MNHNS and SASEGT. CDR3 sequence reads: CASRASGSHNEQFF.

The chain joins TRBV4-3 to TRBJ2-1; the TCRdb D gene call, TRBD2, has no DNA to confirm it. The CDR3 covers 13 residues. Germline loops: CDR1 LGHNA, CDR2 YSLEER. The CDR3 is CASSQVGSDEQFF.

The chain joins TRBV5-1 to TRBJ2-3; TCRdb's D gene call, TRBD1, goes unchecked for lack of DNA. The CDR3 runs 13 residues. Germline-derived CDR1 and CDR2 are SGHRS and YFSETQ. CDR3: CASSWQGSDTQYF.

CDR3: CSARGILAATSYEQYF. The chain is built from TRBV20-1 and TRBJ2-7. This CDR3 is 16 amino acids long. The V gene's germline CDR1 is DFQATT and CDR2 SNEGSKA (reference sequence).

The chain carries TRBV12-5 and TRBJ2-3; TCRdb designates TRBD1, a call that cannot be tested without DNA. Germline CDR1 and CDR2: LGHNT and FRNRAP. The CDR3 has 15 residues. CDR3 loop: CASGSGTGETDTQYF.

CDR3 loop: CASSFMWGYEQYF. V and J are TRBV28 and TRBJ2-7. Germline loops: CDR1 MDHEN, CDR2 SYDVKM. The length of the CDR3 is 13 residues.

The J gene is TRBJ2-1, the V gene TRBV12-3 or TRBV12-4; TCRdb designates TRBD2, a call that cannot be tested without DNA. The CDR3 is made up of 15 amino acids. Here the CDR3 reads CASSFGTSGSNEQFF.